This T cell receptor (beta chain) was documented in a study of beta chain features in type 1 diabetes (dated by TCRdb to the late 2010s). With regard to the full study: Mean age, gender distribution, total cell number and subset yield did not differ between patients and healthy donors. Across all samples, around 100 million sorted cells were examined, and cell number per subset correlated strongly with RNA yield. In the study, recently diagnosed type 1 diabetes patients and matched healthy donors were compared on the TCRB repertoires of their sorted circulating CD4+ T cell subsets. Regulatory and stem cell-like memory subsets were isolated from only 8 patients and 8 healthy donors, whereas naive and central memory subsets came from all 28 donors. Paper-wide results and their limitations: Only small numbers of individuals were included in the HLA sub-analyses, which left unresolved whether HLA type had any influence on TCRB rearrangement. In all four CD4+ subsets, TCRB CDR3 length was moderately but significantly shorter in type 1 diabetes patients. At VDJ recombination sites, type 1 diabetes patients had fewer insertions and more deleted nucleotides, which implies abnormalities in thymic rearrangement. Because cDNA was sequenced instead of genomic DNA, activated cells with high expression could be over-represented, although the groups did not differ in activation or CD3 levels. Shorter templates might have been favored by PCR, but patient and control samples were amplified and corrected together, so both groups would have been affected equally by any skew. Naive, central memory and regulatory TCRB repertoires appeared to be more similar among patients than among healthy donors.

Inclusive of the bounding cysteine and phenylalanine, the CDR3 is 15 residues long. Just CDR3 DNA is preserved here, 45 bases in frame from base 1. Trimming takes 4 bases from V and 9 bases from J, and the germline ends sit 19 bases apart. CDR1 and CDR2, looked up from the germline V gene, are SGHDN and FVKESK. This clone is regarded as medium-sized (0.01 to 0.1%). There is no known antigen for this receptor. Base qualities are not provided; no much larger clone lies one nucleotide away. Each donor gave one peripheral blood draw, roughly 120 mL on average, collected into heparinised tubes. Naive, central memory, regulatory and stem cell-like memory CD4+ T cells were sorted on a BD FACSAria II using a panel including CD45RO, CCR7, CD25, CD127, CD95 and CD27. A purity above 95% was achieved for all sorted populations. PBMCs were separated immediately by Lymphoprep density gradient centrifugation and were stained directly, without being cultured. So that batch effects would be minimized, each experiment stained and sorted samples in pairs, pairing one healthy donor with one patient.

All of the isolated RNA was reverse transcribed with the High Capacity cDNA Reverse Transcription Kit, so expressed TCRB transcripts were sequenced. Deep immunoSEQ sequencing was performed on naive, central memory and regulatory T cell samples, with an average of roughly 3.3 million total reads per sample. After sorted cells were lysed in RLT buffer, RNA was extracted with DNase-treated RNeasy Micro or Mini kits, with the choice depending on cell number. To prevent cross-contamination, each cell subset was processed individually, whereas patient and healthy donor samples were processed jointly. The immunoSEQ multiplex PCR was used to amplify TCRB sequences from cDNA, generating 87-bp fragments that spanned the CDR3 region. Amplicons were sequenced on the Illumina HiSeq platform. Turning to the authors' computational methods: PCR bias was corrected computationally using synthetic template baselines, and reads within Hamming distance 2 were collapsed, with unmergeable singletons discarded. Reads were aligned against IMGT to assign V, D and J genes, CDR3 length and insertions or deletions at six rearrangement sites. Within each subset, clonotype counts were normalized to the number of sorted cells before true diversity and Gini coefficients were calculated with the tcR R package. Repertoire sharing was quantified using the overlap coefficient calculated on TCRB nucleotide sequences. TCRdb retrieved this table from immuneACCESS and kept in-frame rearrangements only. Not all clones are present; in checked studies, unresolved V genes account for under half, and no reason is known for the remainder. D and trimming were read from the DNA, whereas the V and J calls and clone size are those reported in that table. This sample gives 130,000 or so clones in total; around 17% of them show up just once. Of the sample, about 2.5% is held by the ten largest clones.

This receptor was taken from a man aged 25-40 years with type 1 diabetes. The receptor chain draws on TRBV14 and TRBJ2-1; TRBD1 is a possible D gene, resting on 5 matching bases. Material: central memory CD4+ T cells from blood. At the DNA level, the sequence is TGTGCCAGCAGCCTCCAGGGTGTCTGGCTCGGTGAGCAGTTCTTC. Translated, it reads CASSLQGVWLGEQFF.